This T cell receptor beta chain was recovered during a study of identical twins. Regarding the study as a whole: Cross-sectional statistical analysis was relied on for the conclusions, without the same donors being followed. Cord blood's abundant beta clonotypes had fewer insertions, unlike memory repertoires.

A single record per CDR3 protein comes from TCRdb applying MiXCR to the 5' RACE reads. The sample carries some 1,600,000 distinct CDR3 sequences, less than 40% recorded once. The table lists this clonotype with many counts. What it binds is unknown. V lost 0 bases, J lost 0 bases, and 9 bases lay in between. The CDR3 has 15 residues. From germline, CDR1 is LGHNA and CDR2 YNFKEQ. The source is a newborn girl in good health. Specimen: cord blood. The rearrangement joins TRBV4-2 to TRBJ2-7, with D hard to call. The CDR3 sequence is CASSQERHLSYEQYF. The CDR3 nucleotides read TGTGCCAGCAGCCAAGAGCGGCATCTCTCCTACGAGCAGTACTTC.